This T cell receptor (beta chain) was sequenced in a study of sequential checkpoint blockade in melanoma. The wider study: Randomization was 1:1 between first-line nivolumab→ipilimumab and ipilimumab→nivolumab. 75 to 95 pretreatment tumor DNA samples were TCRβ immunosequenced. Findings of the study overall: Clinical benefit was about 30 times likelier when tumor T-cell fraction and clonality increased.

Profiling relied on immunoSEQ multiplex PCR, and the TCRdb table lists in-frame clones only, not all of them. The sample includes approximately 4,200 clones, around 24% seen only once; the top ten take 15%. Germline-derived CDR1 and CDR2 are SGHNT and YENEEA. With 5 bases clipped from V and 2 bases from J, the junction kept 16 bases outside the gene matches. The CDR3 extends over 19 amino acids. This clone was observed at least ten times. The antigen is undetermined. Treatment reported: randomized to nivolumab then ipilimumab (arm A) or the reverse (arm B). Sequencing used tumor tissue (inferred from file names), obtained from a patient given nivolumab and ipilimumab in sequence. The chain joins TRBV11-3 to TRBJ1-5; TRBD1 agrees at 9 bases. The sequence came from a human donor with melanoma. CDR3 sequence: CASSKAGTGFSYGNQPQHF. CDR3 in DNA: TGTGCCAGCAGCAAAGCCGGGACAGGGTTTTCATATGGCAATCAGCCCCAGCATTTT.